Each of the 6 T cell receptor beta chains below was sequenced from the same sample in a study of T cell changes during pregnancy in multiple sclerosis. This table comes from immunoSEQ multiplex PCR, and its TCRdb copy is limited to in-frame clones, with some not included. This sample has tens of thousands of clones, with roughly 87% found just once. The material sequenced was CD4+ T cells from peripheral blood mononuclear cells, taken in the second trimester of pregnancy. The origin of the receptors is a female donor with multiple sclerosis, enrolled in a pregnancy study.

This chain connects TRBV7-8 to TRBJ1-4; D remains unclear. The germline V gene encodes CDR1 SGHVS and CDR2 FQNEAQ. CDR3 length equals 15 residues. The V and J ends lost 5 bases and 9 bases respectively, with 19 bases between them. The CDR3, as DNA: TGTGCCAGCAGCCGAGGAATAGGCTGGGAGAAAAAACTGTTTTTT. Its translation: CASSRGIGWEKKLFF. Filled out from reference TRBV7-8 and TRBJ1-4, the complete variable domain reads GAGVSQSPRYKVAKRGQDVALRCDPISGHVSLFWYQQALGQGPEFLTYFQNEAQLDKSGLPSDRFFAERPEGSVSTLKIQRTQQEDSAVYLCASSRGIGWEKKLFFGSGTQLSVL.

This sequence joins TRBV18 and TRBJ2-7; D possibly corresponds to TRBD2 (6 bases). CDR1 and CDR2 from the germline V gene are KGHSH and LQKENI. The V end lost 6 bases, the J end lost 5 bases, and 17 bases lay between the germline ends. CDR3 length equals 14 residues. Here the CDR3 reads CASSPVGGPDEQYF. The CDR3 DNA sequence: TGTGCCAGCTCGCCGGTGGGGGGACCCGACGAGCAGTACTTC.

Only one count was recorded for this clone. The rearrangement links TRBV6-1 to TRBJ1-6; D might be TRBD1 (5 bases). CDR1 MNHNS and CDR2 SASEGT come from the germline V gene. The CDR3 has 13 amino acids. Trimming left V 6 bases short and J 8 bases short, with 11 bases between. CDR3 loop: CASRTVSHSPLHF. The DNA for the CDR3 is TGTGCCAGCAGGACAGTCTCCCATTCACCCCTCCACTTT.

The CDR3 nucleotides are TGTGCCTGGTCCCGGGTGGTCGCTTTCTTT. Its translation is CAWSRVVAFF. The V call is TRBV30, the J call TRBJ1-1; D is ambiguous. Germline V CDR1 and CDR2: GTSNPN, SVGIG (reference sequence). The CDR3 runs 10 residues. Trimming removed 5 bases at V and 11 bases at J, with 12 bases between.

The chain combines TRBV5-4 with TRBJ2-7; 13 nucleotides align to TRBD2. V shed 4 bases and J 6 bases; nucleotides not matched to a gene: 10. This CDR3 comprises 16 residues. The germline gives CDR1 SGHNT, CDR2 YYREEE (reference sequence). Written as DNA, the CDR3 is TGTGCCAGCAGCCTCACTAGCGGGGGGGATTATTTCGAGCAGTACTTC. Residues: CASSLTSGGDYFEQYF.

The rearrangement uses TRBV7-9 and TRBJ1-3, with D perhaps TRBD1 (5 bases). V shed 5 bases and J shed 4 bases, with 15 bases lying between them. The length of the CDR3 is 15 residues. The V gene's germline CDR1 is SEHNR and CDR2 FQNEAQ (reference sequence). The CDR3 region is CASSRGAGMGNTIYF. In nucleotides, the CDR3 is TGTGCCAGCAGCCGTGGCGCAGGGATGGGAAACACCATATATTTT.